Below are 28 T cell receptor beta chains sequenced from a single sample in a study of identical twins. Each CDR3 protein is one row after TCRdb ran MiXCR on the 5' RACE reads. The sample contains nearly 900,000 distinct CDR3 sequences, roughly an eighth of which appear only once. The same data also went into a second study, on yellow fever vaccine responses in identical twins.

The source material was PBMCs. The origin of the receptors is a woman between 18 and 29 years old in good health.

The V gene is TRBV5-1, the J gene TRBJ1-4; D is ambiguous. The CDR3 totals 15 residues. Germline lookup yields CDR1 SGHRS and CDR2 YFSETQ. Trimming shortened V by 4 bases and J by 0 bases, and 10 bases separated the two germline ends. This chain's CDR3 is CASSANSATNEKLFF. CDR3 DNA sequence: TGCGCCAGCAGCGCAAACAGCGCAACTAATGAAAAACTGTTTTTT.

This clonotype was counted only a few times. The chain carries TRBV12-3 or TRBV12-4 and TRBJ2-3; 7 bases align to TRBD2. This CDR3 region has 13 residues. V shed 7 bases, J shed 7 bases, and the junction held 8 bases outside the gene matches. The CDR3 loop reads CASTGLLGNTQYF. CDR3 nucleotides: TGTGCCAGCACGGGACTATTAGGGAATACGCAGTATTTT.

This sequence joins TRBV7-9 and TRBJ1-2; 9 bases agree with TRBD1. CDR3 length: 15 residues. Germline CDR1 and CDR2: SEHNR and FQNEAQ (reference sequence). J gave up 6 bases and V 5 bases, and 10 bases lay outside the gene matches. The DNA of the CDR3 is TGTGCCAGCAGCACACTGGGGACAGGGATCAATGGCTACACCTTC. This encodes CASSTLGTGINGYTF.

There are a few counts of this clonotype. The V and J genes are TRBV11-3 and TRBJ2-1, with a weak D call TRBD2 (7 bases). Germline CDR1 SGHNT, CDR2 YENEEA. Between the trimmed V and J ends, which lost 5 bases and 4 bases, there was a span of 15 bases. CDR3 length equals 15 residues. The CDR3 region has the DNA TGTGCCAGCAGCACCCCGGGGGGCCATTACAATGAGCAGTTCTTC. Translated, it gives CASSTPGGHYNEQFF. The variable domain in full, with the rest retrieved from reference TRBV11-3 and TRBJ2-1, is EAGVVQSPRYKIIEKKQPVAFWCNPISGHNTLYWYLQNLGQGPELLIRYENEEAVDDSQLPKDRFSAERLKGVDSTLKIQPAELGDSAVYLCASSTPGGHYNEQFFGPGTRLTVL.

This clonotype occurred a few times. The chain is built from TRBV14 and TRBJ2-5; D is perhaps TRBD1 or TRBD2 (5 bases each). Trimming stripped 0 bases from V and 5 bases from J, with 16 bases between. The CDR3 runs 16 residues. Germline V gene lookup returns CDR1 SGHDN and CDR2 FVKESK. CDR3 loop: CASSQEGVKSGETQYF. DNA of the CDR3: TGTGCCAGCAGCCAAGAGGGGGTCAAGAGTGGTGAGACCCAGTACTTC.

The V call is TRBV5-1, the J call TRBJ1-4, with D perhaps TRBD1 (5 bases). Germline CDR1 SGHRS, CDR2 YFSETQ. V gave up 4 bases and J gave up 4 bases, with 11 bases separating them. The CDR3 runs to 14 residues. DNA of the CDR3: TGCGCCAGCAGCGTCGGAAGGGGTAATGAAAAACTGTTTTTT. Translated, it gives CASSVGRGNEKLFF.

This clonotype was detected only a few times. The V gene is TRBV5-1, the J gene TRBJ2-7; perhaps TRBD2 as D (5 bases). Germline lookup yields CDR1 SGHRS and CDR2 YFSETQ. This CDR3 spans 14 amino acids. V dropped 0 bases and J dropped 2 bases, with 9 bases sitting between them. CDR3 nucleotides: TGCGCCAGCAGCTTGGGCGGGCCAGCCTACGAGCAGTACGTC. Translation gives CASSLGGPAYEQYV.

This clonotype was observed a few times. The chain couples TRBV2 to TRBJ1-6; weak D call: TRBD1 (6 bases). This CDR3 has 13 amino acids. Trimming shortened V by 8 bases and J by 7 bases, and 12 bases separated the two germline ends. The germline V gene has CDR1 SNHLY and CDR2 FYNNEI. Written as DNA, the CDR3 is TGTGCCAGCTTAGGACAGCGAAATTCACCCCTCCACTTT. Translation: CASLGQRNSPLHF.

This clonotype was detected many times. This rearrangement joins TRBV12-3 or TRBV12-4 to TRBJ1-6; 7 bases align to TRBD1. The CDR3 spans 13 residues. After removal of 4 bases from V and 9 bases from J, the junction contained 3 bases not matched to a gene. Here the CDR3 reads CASSWTGFSPLHF. The CDR3 region has the DNA TGTGCCAGCAGTTGGACAGGCTTTTCACCCCTCCACTTT.

V usage is TRBV4-2 and J usage is TRBJ2-1; 7 nucleotides align to TRBD2. V shed 0 bases, J shed 0 bases, and the junction held 14 bases outside the gene matches. Germline-derived CDR1 and CDR2 are LGHNA and YNFKEQ. The CDR3 runs to 20 residues. As DNA, the CDR3 is TGTGCCAGCAGCCAAGAGCGGGGAGGGAGGCGGGGAACCTCCTACAATGAGCAGTTCTTC. This translates into CASSQERGGRRGTSYNEQFF.

This clonotype was found many times. The rearrangement uses TRBV7-3 and TRBJ1-1; D is perhaps TRBD1 (6 bases). Looked up from germline, CDR1 is SGHTA and CDR2 is FQGTGA. The CDR3 totals 14 residues. V was trimmed by 5 bases and J by 4 bases, leaving 14 bases between them. CDR3 sequence: CASSLNRESTEAFF. The DNA for the CDR3 is TGTGCCAGCAGCCTGAACAGGGAGAGCACTGAAGCTTTCTTT.

The J gene is TRBJ1-2, the V gene TRBV5-1, with a possible D match to TRBD1 (5 bases). This CDR3 spans 16 amino acids. V lost 0 bases, J lost 2 bases, and 14 bases lay in between. Germline CDR1 and CDR2: SGHRS and YFSETQ. CDR3 amino acids: CASSLVRAALNYGYTF. The CDR3 nucleotides are TGCGCCAGCAGCTTGGTCAGGGCGGCTCTCAACTATGGCTACACCTTC.

This clonotype has a handful of counts. This sequence joins TRBV6-2 or TRBV6-3 and TRBJ2-1, with TRBD1 matching over 9 bases. Losses at the gene ends were 7 bases for V and 6 bases for J; bases not matched to a gene: 10. CDR3 length: 15 amino acids. Germline loops: CDR1 MNHEY, CDR2 SVGEGT. CDR3 region: CASTAGTGYGNEQFF. The DNA of the CDR3 is TGTGCCAGCACCGCAGGGACAGGGTATGGCAATGAGCAGTTCTTC.

This clonotype has a count of ten or more. The chain links TRBV2 to TRBJ2-1; 14 bases are a match to TRBD2. Per germline, CDR1 SNHLY and CDR2 FYNNEI. V lost 2 bases, J lost 2 bases, and 5 bases stayed unmatched. The CDR3 sequence is 18 residues long. The CDR3 spells CASSERGLAGGPYNEQFF. CDR3 coding DNA: TGTGCCAGCAGTGAAAGAGGACTAGCGGGAGGCCCCTACAATGAGCAGTTCTTC.

This clonotype was observed at least ten times. This chain joins TRBV10-3 and TRBJ2-3; tentative D call: TRBD1 (6 bases). From germline, CDR1 is ENHRY and CDR2 SYGVKD. This CDR3 has 15 amino acids. Trimming cost V 0 bases and J 2 bases, with 9 bases left between them. The CDR3 DNA sequence: TGTGCCATCAGTGAGTCGACAGGAGCCACAGATACGCAGTATTTT. It yields the protein CAISESTGATDTQYF.

This clonotype was detected many times. The chain combines TRBV7-2 with TRBJ2-5; TRBD2 is a possible D gene (6 bases). V gave up 1 base and J gave up 4 bases, with 13 bases separating them. Germline CDR1 and CDR2: SGHTA and FQGNSA. The CDR3 covers 15 residues. The CDR3 region is CASSLVYVGGETQYF. The DNA for the CDR3 is TGTGCCAGCAGCTTAGTATATGTCGGGGGAGAGACCCAGTACTTC.

The chain joins TRBV11-2 to TRBJ1-1; no firm D call. The V end lost 4 bases, the J end lost 7 bases, and 10 bases lay between the germline ends. In germline, CDR1 is SGHAT, CDR2 FQNNGV. The CDR3 has 12 residues. CDR3 protein: CASSSLEVEAFF. The CDR3 DNA is TGTGCCAGCAGCTCCCTAGAGGTTGAAGCTTTCTTT. Looking up the rest from reference TRBV11-2 and TRBJ1-1 gives the full variable domain: EAGVAQSPRYKIIEKRQSVAFWCNPISGHATLYWYQQILGQGPKLLIQFQNNGVVDDSQLPKDRFSAERLKGVDSTLKIQPAKLEDSAVYLCASSSLEVEAFFGQGTRLTVV.

Written as DNA, the CDR3 is TGTGCCAGCAGTAGCACAGGGGGCCCAGATACGCAGTATTTT. It translates to CASSSTGGPDTQYF. The chain is built from TRBV28 and TRBJ2-3, with 9 bases matching TRBD1. The germline CDR1 and CDR2 sequences are MDHEN and SYDVKM. CDR3 length equals 14 residues. Trimming took 5 bases from V and 4 from J; bases not matched to a gene: 4.

The J gene is TRBJ2-5, the V gene TRBV5-1; 14 nucleotides align to TRBD2. The germline CDR1 and CDR2 sequences are SGHRS and YFSETQ. V shed 4 bases, J shed 4 bases, and the junction held 18 bases outside the gene matches. The CDR3 sequence is 20 residues long. The CDR3 spells CASSPRPPGTSGRAGETQYF. The CDR3, as DNA: TGCGCCAGCAGCCCCCGACCACCAGGGACTAGCGGGAGAGCGGGAGAGACCCAGTACTTC.

The chain combines TRBV6-1 with TRBJ2-3, with D possibly TRBD2 on 5 matching bases. Trimming removed 6 bases at V and 6 bases at J, with 13 bases between. CDR1 and CDR2 from the germline V gene are MNHNS and SASEGT. The length of the CDR3 is 13 residues. This CDR3 reads CASRRVLQDTQYF. Here the CDR3 DNA reads TGTGCCAGCAGGCGGGTGCTACAGGATACGCAGTATTTT.

The sample holds a few counts of this clonotype. This chain joins TRBV2 and TRBJ2-1; 7 nucleotides agree with TRBD1. Trimming at V came to 3 bases and at J to 4 bases, leaving 6 bases not matched to a gene. Germline V gene data show CDR1 as SNHLY and CDR2 as FYNNEI. The CDR3 contains 15 residues. The DNA of the CDR3 is TGTGCCAGCAGTGATGATGGGACAGCATACAATGAGCAGTTCTTC. It yields the protein CASSDDGTAYNEQFF.

This clonotype has more than one count but fewer than ten. The rearrangement links TRBV20-1 to TRBJ2-7; D is ambiguous. CDR3 size: 14 residues. Trimming stripped 1 base from V and 0 bases from J, with 10 bases between. The germline V gene has CDR1 DFQATT and CDR2 SNEGSKA (reference sequence). In nucleotides, the CDR3 is TGCAGTGCTAGAGGGACGGAGCACTCCTACGAGCAGTACTTC. Translated: CSARGTEHSYEQYF.

At least ten counts were recorded for this clonotype. The chain links TRBV5-1 to TRBJ1-2; tentatively, D is TRBD1 (5 bases). The germline gives CDR1 SGHRS, CDR2 YFSETQ. The CDR3 has 18 amino acids. The ends were cut back, 4 bases at V and 7 bases at J, with 29 bases in the middle. This CDR3 reads CASSTNTGAADIARGYTF. CDR3 nucleotide sequence: TGCGCCAGCAGCACAAACACAGGCGCCGCGGATATAGCACGTGGCTACACCTTC.

The chain carries TRBV6-5 and TRBJ1-1; unclear D gene. Germline CDR1 reads MNHEY; CDR2 reads SVGAGI. Trimming pared 5 bases from V and 5 bases from J, leaving 9 bases between. CDR3 size: 12 residues. The CDR3 spells CASSPFGTEAFF. The CDR3, as DNA: TGTGCCAGCAGTCCCTTTGGGACTGAAGCTTTCTTT.

This CDR3 is CASSLMGSGGIPGANVLTF. For the CDR3, the DNA is TGTGCCAGCTCCCTCATGGGGAGCGGGGGGATCCCTGGGGCCAACGTCCTGACTTTC. The V and J genes are TRBV28 and TRBJ2-6, with 9 bases that match TRBD2. The germline V gene has CDR1 MDHEN and CDR2 SYDVKM. V lost 8 bases, J lost 2 bases, and 16 bases stayed unmatched. This CDR3 is 19 amino acids long.

This CDR3 reads CASRLTDSHYGYTF. As DNA, the CDR3 is TGTGCCAGCAGGCTAACGGACAGCCACTATGGCTACACCTTC. V is TRBV2 and J is TRBJ1-2; a weak D match, TRBD1 (6 bases). V was trimmed by 6 bases and J by 3 bases, leaving 14 bases between them. The CDR3 loop spans 14 amino acids. Germline assignment: CDR1 SNHLY and CDR2 FYNNEI.

This sequence joins TRBV10-3 and TRBJ1-1; possible D gene TRBD1, 5 bases. The V and J ends lost 10 bases and 2 bases respectively, with 20 bases between them. Looked up from germline, CDR1 is ENHRY and CDR2 is SYGVKD. CDR3 length: 15 residues. In nucleotides, the CDR3 is TGTGCCACGCGGGGTGCCGGGACTTCTAACACTGAAGCTTTCTTT. Protein: CATRGAGTSNTEAFF.

The rearrangement links TRBV19 to TRBJ1-2; 8 nucleotides align to TRBD1. V lost 5 bases to trimming and J lost 1 base; unmatched junction nucleotides: 6. This CDR3 has 15 residues. CDR1 LNHDA and CDR2 SQIVND come from the germline V gene (reference sequence). The CDR3 reads CASSAQGAVNYGYTF. The CDR3 nucleotides are TGTGCCAGTAGTGCGCAGGGGGCGGTTAACTATGGCTACACCTTC.